This T cell receptor (beta chain) was identified in a study of tumor and adjacent non-tumor tissue in lung cancer. Notes on the study in general: Top 100 clones took a larger repertoire share in normal lung.

CDR3 length: 18 amino acids. V was pared by 2 bases and J by 5 bases, with 22 bases between. Per germline, CDR1 SGHAT and CDR2 FQNNGV. A modified ARM-PCR protocol with three rounds of nested PCR amplified TCRbeta. TCRdb used MiXCR to reprocess the multiplex PCR reads, holding one entry per CDR3 protein. The sample shows about 110,000 distinct CDR3 sequences, approximately 87% of them seen only once. Worth noting for this clonotype: Its specificity is not known.

The template was RNA from unsorted bulk tissue. Chemotherapy-naive patients with new lung cancer underwent thoracic surgery in China, August–late 2014. Sequencing used lung tumor tissue. The receptor was isolated from a man in his 70s with non-small cell lung cancer. The chain recombines TRBV11-2 with TRBJ2-1; TRBD2 might be the D (6 bases). Here the CDR3 DNA reads TGTGCCAGCAGCTTACATGTGCGGGACTGGGACTCGCACAATGAGCAGTTCTTC. It encodes CASSLHVRDWDSHNEQFF.